This T cell receptor beta chain was obtained from a study of cytomegalovirus exposure and HLA in healthy donors. The length of the CDR3 is 13 residues. The germline V and J ends were trimmed by 4 bases and 7 bases, with 15 bases remaining between them. Germline V lookup: CDR1 SGHRS, CDR2 YFSETQ. Use of 60 Vbeta and 13 Jbeta primers characterized the PCR. Assay: immunoSEQ multiplex PCR; the TCRdb copy retains only in-frame clones and omits some. The sample has 150,000 to 200,000 clones, about four fifths seen once; the top ten hold 8.5%. The V gene is TRBV5-1, the J gene TRBJ2-7; the D gene is possibly TRBD2 (5 bases). The sequenced sample consisted of PBMCs. This receptor was obtained from a male donor in good health and CMV-seropositive. CDR3 protein: CASSPGRVREQYF. CDR3 in DNA: TGCGCCAGCAGCCCGGGAAGGGTACGGGAGCAGTACTTC.